The clone carrying this TCR beta chain was counted many times. Antigen unknown. The CDR3 runs 14 residues. V was trimmed by 6 bases and J by 9 bases, leaving 18 bases between them. Germline V gene lookup returns CDR1 MNHEY and CDR2 SVGAGI. The data stem from a study of T cell responses to AZD1222 COVID-19 vaccine. For the study at large: Pooling of second doses given at about 4 or about 12 weeks was done.

Study-level results: Most donors were white British and more were female, and clonal diversity was possibly underestimated.

The assay was immunoSEQ multiplex PCR, and TCRdb's table has in-frame clones only and misses some. The data show some 120,000 clones, approximately 93% seen once. The sequence derives from an adult in good health. V usage is TRBV6-5 and J usage is TRBJ2-1; TRBD1 might be the D (6 bases). Here the sequenced sample was peripheral blood, taken on day 0 of AZD1222 vaccination. This chain's CDR3 is CASRIQGEAIEQFF. CDR3 bases: TGTGCCAGCAGGATACAGGGCGAGGCAATTGAGCAGTTCTTC.